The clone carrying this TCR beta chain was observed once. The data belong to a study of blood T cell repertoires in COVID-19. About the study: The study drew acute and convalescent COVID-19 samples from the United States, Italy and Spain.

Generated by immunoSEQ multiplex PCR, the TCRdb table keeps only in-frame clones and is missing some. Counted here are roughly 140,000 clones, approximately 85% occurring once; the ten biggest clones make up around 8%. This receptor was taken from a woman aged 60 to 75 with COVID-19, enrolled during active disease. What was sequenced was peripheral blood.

CDR3 DNA sequence: TGTGCCAGCAGCCTCCCAGGGGGGACCCAGTACTTC. Protein: CASSLPGGTQYF. This rearrangement joins TRBV7-8 to TRBJ2-5, with TRBD1 matching 7 bases. The trim removed 5 bases at V and 7 bases at J, leaving 4 bases unmatched. The CDR3 is 12 residues long. Germline assignment: CDR1 SGHVS and CDR2 FQNEAQ.